This is a list of T cell receptor beta chains from one sample in a study of vaccination and CD4 T cells after COVID-19. Their antigens remain unidentified. TCRdb reprocessed the PCR reads via MiXCR and lists one record per CDR3 protein. The data contain roughly 20,000 distinct CDR3 sequences, about 38% of them seen just once; the ten biggest clones take up under 20%. The sequencing here drew on CD4+ T cells from blood, cultured in vitro, taken before SARS-CoV-2 vaccination. The receptors shown here come from a human donor who received a COVID-19 vaccine. Both conserved end residues are part of each CDR3. A D gene is named only where the DNA matches it firmly. Rows may omit the clone size; those that give it use once, few, many or a size class.

D gene | clone size | J gene | V gene | CDR3 protein | CDR3 DNA
- | - | TRBJ1-6 | TRBV5-8 | CASRPRPGVYNSPLHF | TGTGCCAGCAGACCACGCCCTGGGGTTTATAATTCACCCCTCCACTTT
TRBD1 | few | TRBJ1-1 | TRBV7-9 | CASSPSLAGGKTNTEAFF | TGTGCCAGCAGTCCCTCCTTGGCAGGGGGAAAGACGAACACTGAAGCTTTCTTT
- | - | TRBJ1-2 | TRBV18 | CASGRDSKLGGYTF | TGTGCCAGCGGCCGGGACTCCAAGCTTGGGGGCTACACCTTC
TRBD2 | - | TRBJ2-1 | TRBV20-1 | CSGAGLADNEQFF | TGCAGTGGGGCGGGACTAGCGGACAATGAGCAGTTCTTC
TRBD1 | - | TRBJ1-4 | TRBV18 | CASSPQGAANEKLFF | TGTGCCAGCTCACCCCAGGGGGCCGCTAATGAAAAACTGTTTTTT
- | - | TRBJ2-7 | TRBV7-3 | CASSLTNRPSYEQYF | TGTGCCAGCAGCTTAACTAATCGACCCTCCTACGAGCAGTACTTC
- | - | TRBJ2-7 | TRBV6-1 | CASTRRSQGQHEQYF | TGTGCCAGCACCCGAAGGAGCCAGGGTCAGCACGAGCAGTACTTC
- | few | TRBJ1-5 | TRBV30 | CAWKGMGSGNQPQHF | TGTGCCTGGAAAGGGATGGGCAGTGGCAATCAGCCCCAGCATTTT
- | few | TRBJ1-1 | TRBV10-3 | CAISDMTEAFF | TGTGCCATCAGTGACATGACTGAAGCTTTCTTT
TRBD1 | few | TRBJ1-2 | TRBV7-2 | CASSLGGSGGGLRGYTF | TGTGCCAGCAGCTTAGGAGGTTCAGGGGGCGGCTTGAGAGGCTACACCTTC
- | - | TRBJ2-3 | TRBV6-2/TRBV6-3 | CASSSRRGKADTQYF | TGTGCCAGCAGCTCAAGACGGGGCAAGGCAGATACGCAGTATTTT
- | few | TRBJ2-3 | TRBV20-1 | CSASTGLLLTDTQYF | TGCAGTGCGAGCACGGGGCTCCTACTCACAGATACGCAGTATTTT
- | - | TRBJ2-3 | TRBV18 | CASSPPPGSTDTQYF | TGTGCCAGCTCACCACCCCCGGGGAGCACAGATACGCAGTATTTT
- | once | TRBJ2-5 | TRBV7-7 | CASSLGGQETQYF | TGTGCCAGCAGCTTAGGTGGCCAAGAGACCCAGTACTTC
- | - | TRBJ1-2 | TRBV6-1 | CASSPGTNYGYTF | TGTGCCAGCAGTCCCGGGACCAACTATGGCTACACCTTC
TRBD1 | few | TRBJ2-4 | TRBV6-1 | CASTGDRHQNIQYF | TGTGCCAGCACTGGGGACAGGCACCAAAACATTCAGTACTTC
TRBD1 | few | TRBJ1-6 | TRBV2 | CASSEGAGTGNSPLHF | TGTGCCAGCAGTGAAGGGGCCGGGACAGGGAATTCACCCCTCCACTTT
- | - | TRBJ2-1 | TRBV5-1 | CASSLVVGLHNEQFF | TGCGCCAGCAGCTTGGTGGTGGGGCTCCACAATGAGCAGTTCTTC
- | few | TRBJ1-1 | TRBV20-1 | CSASLYRARPEAFF | TGCAGTGCTAGCCTGTACAGGGCTCGCCCTGAAGCTTTCTTT
- | - | TRBJ1-1 | TRBV10-1 | CASSESPGLGTEAFF | TGCGCCAGCAGTGAGTCGCCGGGATTGGGCACTGAAGCTTTCTTT
TRBD1 | - | TRBJ1-5 | TRBV2 | CASRRTGGYSNQPQHF | TGTGCCAGCAGACGGACAGGAGGATATAGCAATCAGCCCCAGCATTTT
- | few | TRBJ1-5 | TRBV24-1 | CATSVQGNQPQHF | TGTGCCACCAGTGTGCAGGGCAATCAGCCCCAGCATTTT
- | - | TRBJ2-1 | TRBV20-1 | CSASGPGYVHEQFF | TGCAGTGCTAGCGGGCCGGGCTATGTTCATGAGCAGTTCTTC
TRBD2 | - | TRBJ2-7 | TRBV2 | CASSSGGMTYEQYF | TGTGCCAGTTCTAGCGGGGGGATGACCTACGAGCAGTACTTC
- | - | TRBJ2-2 | TRBV10-3 | CAISEPRVNTGELFF | TGTGCCATCAGTGAGCCTAGAGTGAACACCGGGGAGCTGTTTTTT